These 21 T cell receptor beta chains share one sample of origin, sequenced in a study of monozygotic twins with inflammatory bowel disease. With the 5' RACE reads reprocessed, TCRdb shows one record per CDR3 protein and no DNA. Its table lists approximately 330,000 distinct CDR3 sequences. Material for sequencing was blood. The source is a human donor with ulcerative colitis or Crohn's disease, or a healthy co-twin of an affected twin (not recorded which).

This chain uses TRBV6-1 with TRBJ2-1; TCRdb's D call, TRBD2, is unchecked because there is no DNA. Per germline, CDR1 MNHNS and CDR2 SASEGT. CDR3 length: 15 residues. The CDR3 sequence is CASSPASGIGNEQFF.

The chain uses TRBV12-1 and TRBJ2-1. TRBV12-1 is a pseudogene locus. The CDR3 is made up of 15 amino acids. The CDR3: CASSSDLRDYNEQFF.

V and J are TRBV7-2 and TRBJ2-7; TCRdb picks TRBD2, but there is no DNA to check that call. Germline lookup yields CDR1 SGHTA and CDR2 FQGNSA. This CDR3 has 15 amino acids. CDR3 sequence: CASSLEGSSGRKRYF.

The V and J genes are TRBV19 and TRBJ1-3. The germline V gene encodes CDR1 LNHDA and CDR2 SQIVND (reference sequence). The CDR3 has 14 residues. The CDR3 region is CASQRAASGNTIYF.

The chain has TRBV5-4 and TRBJ2-3; the D call of TRBD2 rests on TCRdb alone, since no DNA is present to check it. Germline V gene sequence: CDR1 SGHNT, CDR2 YYREEE (reference sequence). The CDR3 is made up of 19 amino acids. CDR3 sequence reads: CASSSPAAVAGGRTDTQYF.

This CDR3 reads CSVGEGFNEQFF. The chain couples TRBV29-1 to TRBJ2-1; TCRdb calls TRBD2, which cannot be checked without DNA. The CDR3 loop spans 12 amino acids. CDR1 is SQVTM and CDR2 is ANQGSEA in the germline V gene.

The chain has TRBV5-1 and TRBJ1-6; no DNA is available, so the TRBD1 call from TCRdb remains unchecked. The CDR3 runs 15 residues. Germline-derived CDR1 and CDR2 are SGHRS and YFSETQ. The CDR3 reads CASSSQDRGRSPLHF.

J is TRBJ1-6 and V is TRBV10-3; without DNA, the TCRdb call of TRBD1 cannot be checked. Germline assignment: CDR1 ENHRY and CDR2 SYGVKD. CDR3 length equals 15 residues. Here the CDR3 reads CAISESGQRNSPLHF.

The J gene is TRBJ2-5, the V gene TRBV6-5. Germline CDR1 MNHEY, CDR2 SVGAGI. CDR3 size: 12 residues. CDR3 protein: CASSSDKETQYF.

This sequence joins TRBV7-9 and TRBJ1-3. CDR3 size: 15 residues. Germline CDR1 is SEHNR and CDR2 is FQNEAQ (reference sequence). The CDR3 protein is CASSLTLSSGNTIYF.

The V gene is TRBV20-1, the J gene TRBJ1-5; lacking DNA, the TRBD1 call made by TCRdb goes unchecked. CDR1 and CDR2 from the germline V gene are DFQATT and SNEGSKA (reference sequence). The CDR3 runs to 17 residues. The CDR3 region is CSANPGTEYWGNQPQHF.

The chain joins TRBV29-1 to TRBJ2-3; TCRdb selects TRBD1, and the lack of DNA leaves this call unchecked. Germline V gene data show CDR1 as SQVTM and CDR2 as ANQGSEA. The CDR3 is 12 residues long. The CDR3 here is CSVADRADTQYF.

The J gene is TRBJ1-1, the V gene TRBV20-1; TCRdb's D call, TRBD1, is unchecked because there is no DNA. There are 16 residues in the CDR3. CDR1 is DFQATT, CDR2 SNEGSKA, per germline (reference sequence). CDR3 residues: CSASQSGGGVNTEAFF.

V is TRBV12-3 or TRBV12-4 and J is TRBJ1-2. The CDR3 contains 14 residues. The CDR3 reads CASSYADRSYGYTF.

The V gene is TRBV5-6, the J gene TRBJ2-2. There are 11 residues in the CDR3. Per the germline V gene, CDR1 is SGHDT and CDR2 is YYEEEE. The CDR3 is CASSSADVLFF.

The chain has TRBV29-1 and TRBJ2-1; TCRdb's D call, TRBD1, is unchecked because there is no DNA. CDR1 SQVTM and CDR2 ANQGSEA come from the germline V gene. The CDR3 spans 14 residues. Here the CDR3 reads CSGRPGGRLNEQFF.

The CDR3 reads CSANPSRGPNYGYTF. The rearrangement links TRBV20-1 to TRBJ1-2; as DNA is missing, the TRBD1 call by TCRdb cannot be tested. CDR1 DFQATT and CDR2 SNEGSKA come from the germline V gene (reference sequence). This CDR3 contains 15 residues.

The V and J genes are TRBV6-1 and TRBJ2-1; TCRdb outputs TRBD1, but without DNA this stays unchecked. Looked up from germline, CDR1 is MNHNS and CDR2 is SASEGT. The CDR3 is made up of 15 amino acids. The CDR3 reads CASSAWGPPYNEQFF.

The chain couples TRBV5-4 to TRBJ1-2; as DNA is missing, the TRBD1 call by TCRdb cannot be tested. The CDR3 has 15 amino acids. Germline V gene sequence: CDR1 SGHNT, CDR2 YYREEE (reference sequence). CDR3 region: CASSLGGGGNEGYTF.

V usage is TRBV29-1 and J usage is TRBJ1-1; TCRdb reports TRBD1, a call that lacks DNA to check it against. The CDR3 runs to 16 residues. Germline assignment: CDR1 SQVTM and CDR2 ANQGSEA. The CDR3 is CSVWTDRIVVNTEAFF. Based on the CDR3 plus reference TRBV29-1 and TRBJ1-1, the full variable domain is SAVISQKPSRDICQRGTSLTIQCQVDSQVTMMFWYRQQPGQSLTLIATANQGSEATYESGFVIDKFPISRPNLTFSTLTVSNMSPEDSSIYLCSVWTDRIVVNTEAFFGQGTRLTVV.

The rearrangement joins TRBV12-3 or TRBV12-4 to TRBJ2-1; TCRdb's D gene call, TRBD1, goes unchecked for lack of DNA. The CDR3 sequence is 16 residues long. CDR3 amino acids: CASTVATFRAENEQFF.